This T cell receptor (beta chain) was recorded in a study of T cell repertoires in cytomegalovirus infection. Study overall: Indications of both CMV infection and matching HLA type were provided by public TCR beta signatures.

TCRdb reprocessed the reads with MiXCR, giving one entry per CDR3 protein. The sample has about 440,000 distinct CDR3 sequences, roughly 30% seen once; the top ten hold approximately 15%. Looked up from germline, CDR1 is MNHEY and CDR2 is SVGEGT. The CDR3 length is 15 residues. Trimming at V came to 4 bases and at J to 4 bases, leaving 2 bases not matched to a gene. This clonotype was seen a handful of times. Its antigen is not identified. Study observations and caveats: Individuals carrying CMV plus the relevant HLA were identified by cumulative frequency of public TCR beta families.

The specimen sequenced was PBMCs. This clonotype was obtained from a human donor in good health (CMV status not recorded). Some clones in this sample may be carry-over from other donors' samples. The chain carries TRBV6-2 or TRBV6-3 and TRBJ2-3, with TRBD2 matching 13 bases. The chain's CDR3 is CASSSGLAGSDTQYF. DNA of the CDR3: TGTGCCAGCAGTTCGGGACTAGCGGGGTCAGATACGCAGTATTTT.